The clone carrying this TCR beta chain came up many times. Its antigen is still unknown. The sample originates from a study of CD8 T cells in ankylosing spondylitis. General study results and limits: Researchers report that disease-linked clones proved CD8+ and relatively rare in peripheral blood. For ankylosing spondylitis blood, a TCR beta motif of several highly homologous variants appeared characteristic.

Quantitative 5'-RACE was performed with molecular barcodes, and it yielded the TCR beta libraries. TCRdb analysed the 5' RACE reads with MiXCR anew, one entry per CDR3 protein. The table records some 180,000 distinct CDR3 sequences, around a sixth of them present only once. The sequenced sample consisted of blood, either unsorted or a sorted T cell fraction (not recorded which). The receptor was derived from a male donor aged 10-30 years with ankylosing spondylitis or in good health (not recorded which).

The CDR3 loop reads CASSPTSGIVPGELFF. The CDR3 nucleotides are TGTGCCAGCAGCCCGACTAGCGGAATCGTCCCCGGGGAGCTGTTTTTT. The chain combines TRBV7-9 with TRBJ2-2; 9 nucleotides match TRBD2. The CDR3 runs to 16 residues. The junction had 10 bases not matched to a gene; V was cut back by 5 bases and J by 6 bases. Looked up from germline, CDR1 is SEHNR and CDR2 is FQNEAQ (reference sequence).